This entry lists 32 T cell receptor beta chains sequenced from one sample in a study of cytomegalovirus exposure and HLA in healthy donors. 13 Jbeta primers and 60 Vbeta primers were used for the PCR. The data were produced by immunoSEQ multiplex PCR, yet TCRdb's version contains in-frame clones alone and is incomplete. The data contain under 150,000 clones, about 77% of them singletons. Source material: PBMCs. These receptors all come from a man between 50 and 59 years old in good health and CMV-seronegative.

This rearrangement joins TRBV5-1 to TRBJ2-3, with TRBD2 matching 8 bases. V lost 0 bases to trimming and J lost 5 bases; unmatched junction nucleotides: 5. The CDR3 extends over 15 amino acids. Germline V gives CDR1 SGHRS, CDR2 YFSETQ. This CDR3 reads CASSLEGSGIDTQYF. As DNA, the CDR3 is TGCGCCAGCAGCTTGGAGGGTAGCGGGATAGATACGCAGTATTTT.

This chain uses TRBV11-2 with TRBJ2-7; D remains unclear. The CDR3 spans 13 residues. Per the germline V gene, CDR1 is SGHAT and CDR2 is FQNNGV. Trimming removed 4 bases at V and 6 bases at J, with 13 bases between. The CDR3 DNA sequence: TGTGCCAGCAGCTCAGCAGGATCACGCGAGCAGTACTTC. Its protein product is CASSSAGSREQYF.

This clone has more than one count but fewer than ten. The CDR3, as DNA: TGTGCCAGCAGTTCACAAACGGGGGGACAAGAGACCCAGTACTTC. Amino acids: CASSSQTGGQETQYF. The chain couples TRBV28 to TRBJ2-5, with 7 bases matching TRBD2. This CDR3 has 15 amino acids. The germline V gene encodes CDR1 MDHEN and CDR2 SYDVKM. J lost 2 bases, V lost 4 bases, and 7 bases had no gene match.

The rearrangement joins TRBV7-9 to TRBJ1-2; D perhaps matches TRBD1 (5 bases). Germline CDR1 SEHNR, CDR2 FQNEAQ (reference sequence). The CDR3 runs 15 residues. The germline V and J ends were trimmed by 4 bases and 1 base, with 13 bases remaining between them. CDR3 protein: CASSWGEGVNYGYTF. Written as DNA, the CDR3 is TGTGCCAGCAGCTGGGGGGAAGGGGTTAACTATGGCTACACCTTC.

V and J are TRBV27 and TRBJ2-6; 9 nucleotides match TRBD1. CDR1 is MNHEY and CDR2 is SMNVEV in the germline V gene (reference sequence). The V gene end was trimmed by 2 bases and the J gene end by 4 bases; junction bases not matched to a gene: 9. The CDR3 contains 18 residues. In nucleotides, the CDR3 is TGTGCCAGCAGTTTAAACAGGGGGCGCCGCTCCGGGGCCAACGTCCTGACTTTC. As protein: CASSLNRGRRSGANVLTF.

The J gene is TRBJ2-2, the V gene TRBV7-2; no reliable D call. Germline values: CDR1 SGHTA, CDR2 FQGNSA. CDR3 length: 15 amino acids. Trimming took off 2 bases at V and 0 bases at J, with 7 bases between the two ends. CDR3 loop: CASSLQVTNTGELFF. The CDR3 region has the DNA TGTGCCAGCAGCTTACAGGTGACGAACACCGGGGAGCTGTTTTTT.

The rearrangement uses TRBV6-5 and TRBJ2-7; perhaps TRBD2 as D (6 bases). Germline CDR1 and CDR2: MNHEY and SVGAGI. With 6 bases removed from V and 4 bases from J, the gap between germline ends came to 16 bases. The CDR3 length is 14 residues. The CDR3 loop is CASRPGSGSYEQYF. DNA for the CDR3: TGTGCCAGCAGACCTGGGAGCGGGTCATACGAGCAGTACTTC.

By its share, this clone is medium-sized (0.01 to 0.1%). The V gene is TRBV5-1, the J gene TRBJ2-7, with D possibly TRBD1 on 5 matching bases. This CDR3 region has 14 residues. Trimming pared 2 bases from V and 0 bases from J, leaving 9 bases between. From germline, CDR1 is SGHRS and CDR2 YFSETQ. Here the CDR3 reads CASSFDRPSYEQYF. The CDR3, as DNA: TGCGCCAGCAGCTTTGACAGACCCTCCTACGAGCAGTACTTC. The entire variable domain, with the rest obtained from reference TRBV5-1 and TRBJ2-7, is as follows: KAGVTQTPRYLIKTRGQQVTLSCSPISGHRSVSWYQQTPGQGLQFLFEYFSETQRNKGNFPGRFSGRQFSNSRSEMNVSTLELGDSALYLCASSFDRPSYEQYFGPGTRLTVT.

DNA of the CDR3: TGTGCCAGCAGTTTACGGACACCCGAGGTGGATACGCAGTATTTT. It specifies CASSLRTPEVDTQYF. V is TRBV6-5 and J is TRBJ2-3; a weak D match, TRBD1 (5 bases). The germline V gene has CDR1 MNHEY and CDR2 SVGAGI. This CDR3 region has 15 residues. Trimming stripped 4 bases from V and 6 bases from J, with 17 bases between.

The chain is built from TRBV6-5 and TRBJ1-1; D is unresolved. This CDR3 contains 11 residues. Looked up from germline, CDR1 is MNHEY and CDR2 is SVGAGI. V was cut by 2 bases and J by 8 bases, with 6 bases left in between. CDR3 in amino acids: CASSYGREAFF. CDR3 nucleotide sequence: TGTGCCAGCAGTTACGGGAGAGAAGCTTTCTTT.

The gene calls are TRBV11-2 and TRBJ1-1; a possible D gene is TRBD1 (6 bases). V lost 0 bases, J lost 5 bases, and 13 bases lay in between. The CDR3 is 15 residues long. Germline V CDR1 and CDR2: SGHAT, FQNNGV. The CDR3 sequence is CASSLDGGAWTEAFF. CDR3 nucleotides: TGTGCCAGCAGCTTAGATGGGGGGGCATGGACTGAAGCTTTCTTT.

The V and J genes are TRBV30 and TRBJ2-7, with 8 bases matching TRBD1. CDR3 length: 15 residues. CDR1 is GTSNPN and CDR2 is SVGIG in the germline V gene (reference sequence). Trimming took 0 bases from V and 4 from J; bases not matched to a gene: 8. The CDR3 DNA is TGTGCCTGGAGTGTACGTGGACAGGGTTTTTACGAGCAGTACTTC. It yields the protein CAWSVRGQGFYEQYF.

This chain links TRBV29-1 with TRBJ1-2; 8 nucleotides agree with TRBD1. CDR3 length: 14 amino acids. From germline, CDR1 is SQVTM and CDR2 ANQGSEA. V was clipped by 6 bases and J by 5 bases; unmatched bases: 11. CDR3 sequence reads: CSVSLQGDRYGYTF. The CDR3, as DNA: TGCAGCGTATCCCTACAGGGGGATAGATATGGCTACACCTTC.

The chain is built from TRBV18 and TRBJ2-1, with 11 nucleotides matching TRBD2. This CDR3 has 15 residues. Germline trimming cut 2 bases from V and 7 bases from J; bases unmatched to any gene: 4. Germline CDR1 KGHSH, CDR2 LQKENI. The CDR3 nucleotides read TGTGCCAGCTCACCAACTAGCGGGAGCACGAATGAGCAGTTCTTC. It encodes CASSPTSGSTNEQFF.

The V and J genes are TRBV27 and TRBJ1-1; 7 nucleotides match TRBD1. Trimming removed 10 bases from V and 2 bases from J; junction bases left unmatched: 10. CDR3 length: 14 residues. Germline values: CDR1 MNHEY, CDR2 SMNVEV (reference sequence). The CDR3 DNA reads TGTGCCACCAAGGGGGACAGACTTAACACTGAAGCTTTCTTT. As protein: CATKGDRLNTEAFF.

This clone turned up a few times. This rearrangement joins TRBV6-5 to TRBJ2-7, with TRBD2 as a possible D gene (5 bases). The germline V and J ends were trimmed by 6 bases and 5 bases, with 17 bases remaining between them. The germline V gene has CDR1 MNHEY and CDR2 SVGAGI. The CDR3 is 14 amino acids. The CDR3 loop is CASSNSGEWDEQYF. CDR3 sequence (DNA): TGTGCCAGCAGCAATAGTGGGGAGTGGGACGAGCAGTACTTC.

The V and J genes are TRBV5-1 and TRBJ1-1; 11 positions match TRBD1. The ends lost 4 bases at V and 6 bases at J; junction bases unmatched: 5. Per the germline V gene, CDR1 is SGHRS and CDR2 is YFSETQ. The CDR3 is 14 residues long. This CDR3 reads CASSKDRGRPEAFF. In DNA form, the CDR3 reads TGCGCCAGCAGCAAGGACAGGGGGCGGCCTGAAGCTTTCTTT.

The V and J genes are TRBV25-1 and TRBJ2-1, with TRBD2 identical over 14 bases. J lost 6 bases, V lost 6 bases, and 4 bases had no gene match. The CDR3 spans 15 residues. Germline V CDR1 and CDR2: MGHDK, SYGVNS. CDR3 nucleotide sequence: TGTGCCAGCAGGTCCGGGACTAGCGGGAGCAATGAGCAGTTCTTC. This sequence encodes CASRSGTSGSNEQFF.

The J gene is TRBJ1-3, the V gene TRBV28; TRBD1 agrees at 8 bases. The V gene's germline CDR1 is MDHEN and CDR2 SYDVKM. This CDR3 comprises 15 residues. Trimming cost V 5 bases and J 0 bases; bases outside gene matches: 3. The CDR3 is CASSGQGPSGNTIYF. The CDR3 DNA is TGTGCCAGCAGTGGACAGGGACCCTCTGGAAACACCATATATTTT.

The chain is built from TRBV11-2 and TRBJ2-5; a possible D gene is TRBD2 (6 bases). Germline CDR1 reads SGHAT; CDR2 reads FQNNGV. Between the trimmed V and J ends, which lost 5 bases and 3 bases, there was a span of 13 bases. The length of the CDR3 is 14 residues. The CDR3, as DNA: TGTGCCAGCAGCGTTGGGACTTCAAAAGAGACCCAGTACTTC. The encoded protein is CASSVGTSKETQYF.

The chain recombines TRBV5-1 with TRBJ1-4; unclear D gene. V was clipped by 0 bases and J by 6 bases, with 12 bases between them. This CDR3 comprises 15 residues. The germline V gene encodes CDR1 SGHRS and CDR2 YFSETQ. The DNA of the CDR3 is TGCGCCAGCAGCTTGGGAGTAGCTTTCGATGAAAAACTGTTTTTT. This sequence encodes CASSLGVAFDEKLFF.

The chain has TRBV30 and TRBJ2-1; D is ambiguous. The germline gives CDR1 GTSNPN, CDR2 SVGIG (reference sequence). V dropped 1 base and J dropped 5 bases, with 6 bases sitting between them. The CDR3 runs to 12 residues. The CDR3 nucleotides are TGTGCCTGGAGTGCCGAGGACAATGAGCAGTTCTTC. Translating it yields CAWSAEDNEQFF. The full variable domain, completed using reference TRBV30 and TRBJ2-1, is SQTIHQWPATLVQPVGSPLSLECTVEGTSNPNLYWYRQAAGRGLQLLFYSVGIGQISSEVPQNLSASRPQDRQFILSSKKLLLSDSGFYLCAWSAEDNEQFFGPGTRLTVL.

The chain recombines TRBV7-2 with TRBJ1-1, with D possibly being TRBD1 (6 bases). Trimming stripped 4 bases from V and 1 base from J, with 10 bases between. Germline values: CDR1 SGHTA, CDR2 FQGNSA. The CDR3 consists of 14 residues. CDR3 DNA: TGTGCCAGCAGCTCCACAGGGTCGAACACTGAAGCTTTCTTT. It translates to CASSSTGSNTEAFF.

V usage is TRBV7-9 and J usage is TRBJ2-7, with D perhaps TRBD2 (6 bases). The CDR3 totals 16 residues. V gave up 1 base and J gave up 3 bases, with 16 bases separating them. Germline values: CDR1 SEHNR, CDR2 FQNEAQ (reference sequence). The CDR3 DNA reads TGTGCCAGCAGCTTAGTCCCCCGGGCGGGATTCTACGAGCAGTACTTC. This gives the protein CASSLVPRAGFYEQYF.

The chain couples TRBV9 to TRBJ2-1, with 15 bases matching TRBD2. The junction had 5 bases not matched to a gene; V was cut back by 4 bases and J by 6 bases. Germline V gene data show CDR1 as SGDLS and CDR2 as YYNGEE. This CDR3 comprises 16 residues. The CDR3 loop is CASSKGLAGGSNEQFF. CDR3 coding DNA: TGTGCCAGCAGCAAAGGACTAGCGGGAGGGTCCAATGAGCAGTTCTTC.

The chain carries TRBV2 and TRBJ1-2; D is perhaps TRBD1 (6 bases). Germline lookup yields CDR1 SNHLY and CDR2 FYNNEI. Trimming took 0 bases from V and 4 from J, leaving 9 bases between them. The CDR3 loop spans 14 amino acids. The chain's CDR3 is CASSEAGGGYGYTF. CDR3 DNA sequence: TGTGCCAGCAGTGAAGCGGGAGGGGGCTATGGCTACACCTTC.

V gene TRBV15 combines with J gene TRBJ2-3, with 11 nucleotides matching TRBD1. CDR1 and CDR2 from the germline V gene are LNHNV and YYDKDF (reference sequence). Losses at the gene ends were 3 bases for V and 5 bases for J; bases not matched to a gene: 4. The CDR3 totals 15 residues. The CDR3 sequence: CATSRDRGLGDTQYF. The CDR3 nucleotides are TGTGCCACCAGCAGGGACAGGGGGCTGGGAGATACGCAGTATTTT.

V gene TRBV7-9 combines with J gene TRBJ1-1, with D perhaps matching TRBD1 (6 bases). In germline, CDR1 is SEHNR, CDR2 FQNEAQ (reference sequence). Trimming cost V 4 bases and J 4 bases, with 22 bases left between them. The CDR3 extends over 17 amino acids. The CDR3, as DNA: TGTGCCAGCAGCTCCCTACGCCCCGTTACAGGGCGCACTGAAGCTTTCTTT. Protein product: CASSSLRPVTGRTEAFF. Full variable domain (rest looked up from reference TRBV7-9 and TRBJ1-1): DTGVSQNPRHKITKRGQNVTFRCDPISEHNRLYWYRQTLGQGPEFLTYFQNEAQLEKSRLLSDRFSAERPKGSFSTLEIQRTEQGDSAMYLCASSSLRPVTGRTEAFFGQGTRLTVV.

In its sample, this clone is medium-sized. The chain joins TRBV10-3 to TRBJ2-3; D is uncertain. This CDR3 contains 12 residues. Germline CDR1 is ENHRY and CDR2 is SYGVKD. V gave up 6 bases and J gave up 5 bases, with 9 bases separating them. CDR3: CAISPGVDTQYF. The DNA for the CDR3 is TGTGCCATCAGCCCGGGTGTAGATACGCAGTATTTT.

This chain links TRBV29-1 with TRBJ1-4; D remains ambiguous. V shed 7 bases and J shed 8 bases, with 14 bases lying between them. The V gene's germline CDR1 is SQVTM and CDR2 ANQGSEA. This CDR3 is 12 amino acids long. CDR3 coding DNA: TGCAGCGCCGGGTCGCCGGAGGAAAAACTGTTTTTT. It yields the protein CSAGSPEEKLFF. Full variable domain (rest looked up from reference TRBV29-1 and TRBJ1-4): SAVISQKPSRDICQRGTSLTIQCQVDSQVTMMFWYRQQPGQSLTLIATANQGSEATYESGFVIDKFPISRPNLTFSTLTVSNMSPEDSSIYLCSAGSPEEKLFFGSGTQLSVL.

This chain links TRBV10-1 with TRBJ2-2, with D unclear. CDR1 is WNHNN, CDR2 SYGVQD, per germline (reference sequence). The CDR3 totals 13 residues. Trimming took 3 bases from V and 1 from J, leaving 3 bases between them. CDR3: CASSDGNTGELFF. CDR3 DNA: TGCGCCAGCAGTGACGGGAACACCGGGGAGCTGTTTTTT.

This rearrangement joins TRBV2 to TRBJ2-3; D may be TRBD2 (6 bases). CDR1 and CDR2 from the germline V gene are SNHLY and FYNNEI. The V end lost 1 base, the J end lost 4 bases, and 18 bases lay between the germline ends. CDR3 length: 17 residues. The CDR3 sequence: CASSEVGSGALADTQYF. CDR3 nucleotides: TGTGCCAGCAGTGAAGTCGGGTCGGGAGCTCTTGCAGATACGCAGTATTTT.